This TCR beta chain was found in a study of multiple sclerosis patients with progressive multifocal leukoencephalopathy. For the study at large: The control group, sampled over time, had multiple sclerosis, received natalizumab and did not develop PML.

Study outcomes and limitations: It is unclear whether the findings reflect JC virus infection or general immunocompromise.

Turning to this clone: Its antigen is still unknown.

The CDR3 has 12 amino acids. Germline-derived CDR1 and CDR2 are MNHNS and SASEGT. Trimming took 9 bases from V and 5 from J, leaving 11 bases between them. Time point here: before natalizumab initiation. All patients had prior interferon beta, and all PML patients were female. Clones were read by immunoSEQ multiplex PCR, and TCRdb kept only the in-frame ones, dropping some. The sample has tens of thousands of clones; approximately 90% are singletons. The chain has TRBV6-1 and TRBJ2-1; maybe TRBD1 (5 bases). Input material: PBMCs. The receptor's source is a human donor with multiple sclerosis. CDR3: CASHLRDNEQFF. In DNA form, the CDR3 reads TGTGCCAGTCATCTCAGGGACAATGAGCAGTTCTTC.